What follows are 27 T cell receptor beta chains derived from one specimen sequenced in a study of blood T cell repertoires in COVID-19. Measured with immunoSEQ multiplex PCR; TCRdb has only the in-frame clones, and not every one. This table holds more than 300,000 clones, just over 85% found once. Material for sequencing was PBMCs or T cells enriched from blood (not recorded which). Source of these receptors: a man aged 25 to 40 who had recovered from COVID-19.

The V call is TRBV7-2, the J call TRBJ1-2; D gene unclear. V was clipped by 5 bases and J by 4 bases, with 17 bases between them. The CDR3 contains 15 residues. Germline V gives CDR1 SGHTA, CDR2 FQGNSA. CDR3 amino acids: CASSPQSTAVYGYTF. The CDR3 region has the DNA TGTGCCAGCAGCCCTCAATCCACAGCGGTCTATGGCTACACCTTC.

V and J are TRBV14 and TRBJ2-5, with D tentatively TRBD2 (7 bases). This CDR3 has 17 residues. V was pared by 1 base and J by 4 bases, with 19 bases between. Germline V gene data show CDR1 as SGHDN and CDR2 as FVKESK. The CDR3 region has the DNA TGTGCCAGCAGCCAAGGCGCGGGGGCCCCCACATTAGAGACCCAGTACTTC. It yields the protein CASSQGAGAPTLETQYF.

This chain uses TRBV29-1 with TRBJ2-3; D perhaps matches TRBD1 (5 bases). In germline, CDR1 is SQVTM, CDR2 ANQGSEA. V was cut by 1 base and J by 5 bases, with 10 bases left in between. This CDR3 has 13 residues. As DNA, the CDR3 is TGCAGCGTTGAAGCCTCAGGGCTAGATACGCAGTATTTT. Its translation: CSVEASGLDTQYF.

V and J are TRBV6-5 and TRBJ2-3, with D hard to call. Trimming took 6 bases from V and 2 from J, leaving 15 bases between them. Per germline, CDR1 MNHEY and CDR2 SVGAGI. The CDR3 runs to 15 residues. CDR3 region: CASSLSGILTDTQYF. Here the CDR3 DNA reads TGTGCCAGCAGCCTCTCCGGTATCCTCACAGATACGCAGTATTTT.

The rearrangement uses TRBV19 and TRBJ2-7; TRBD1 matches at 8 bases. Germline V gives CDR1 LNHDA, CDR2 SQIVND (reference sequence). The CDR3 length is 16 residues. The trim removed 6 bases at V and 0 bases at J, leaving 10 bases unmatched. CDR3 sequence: CASRTDTGGNSYEQYF. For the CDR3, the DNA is TGTGCCAGTAGGACCGATACAGGGGGGAACTCCTACGAGCAGTACTTC.

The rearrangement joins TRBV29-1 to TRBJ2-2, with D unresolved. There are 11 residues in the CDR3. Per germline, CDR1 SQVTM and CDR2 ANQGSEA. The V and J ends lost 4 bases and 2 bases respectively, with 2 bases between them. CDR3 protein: CSVANTGELFF. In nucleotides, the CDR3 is TGCAGCGTTGCTAACACCGGGGAGCTGTTTTTT.

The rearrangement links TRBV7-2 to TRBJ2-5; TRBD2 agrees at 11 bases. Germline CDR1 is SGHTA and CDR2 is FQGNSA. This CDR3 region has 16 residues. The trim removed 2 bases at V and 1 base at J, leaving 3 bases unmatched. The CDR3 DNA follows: TGTGCCAGCAGCTTAAGTACTAGCGGGGGCCAAGAGACCCAGTACTTC. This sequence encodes CASSLSTSGGQETQYF.

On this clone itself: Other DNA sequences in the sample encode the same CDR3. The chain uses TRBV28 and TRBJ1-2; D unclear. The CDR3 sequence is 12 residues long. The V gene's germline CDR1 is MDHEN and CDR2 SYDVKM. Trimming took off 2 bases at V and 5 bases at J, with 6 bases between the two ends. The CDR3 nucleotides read TGTGCCAGCAGTTTACAGGCGTATGGCTACACCTTC. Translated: CASSLQAYGYTF.

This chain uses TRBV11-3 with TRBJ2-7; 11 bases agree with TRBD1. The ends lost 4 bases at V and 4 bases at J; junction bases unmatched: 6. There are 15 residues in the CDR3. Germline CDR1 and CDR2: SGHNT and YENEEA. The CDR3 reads CASSSGQGASYEQYF. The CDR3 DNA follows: TGTGCCAGCAGCTCCGGACAGGGGGCTTCATACGAGCAGTACTTC.

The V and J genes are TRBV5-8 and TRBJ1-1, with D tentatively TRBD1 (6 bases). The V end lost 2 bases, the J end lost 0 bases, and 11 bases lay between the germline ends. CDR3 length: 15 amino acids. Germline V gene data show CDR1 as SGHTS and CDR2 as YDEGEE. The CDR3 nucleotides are TGTGCCAGCAGCTTCAGGGGCGTCATGAACACTGAAGCTTTCTTT. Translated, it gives CASSFRGVMNTEAFF.

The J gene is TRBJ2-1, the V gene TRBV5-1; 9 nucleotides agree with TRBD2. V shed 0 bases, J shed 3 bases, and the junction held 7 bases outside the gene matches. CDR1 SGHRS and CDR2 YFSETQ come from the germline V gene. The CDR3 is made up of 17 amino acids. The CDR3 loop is CASSLGVLSGSYNEQFF. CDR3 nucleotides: TGCGCCAGCAGCTTGGGGGTTCTTAGCGGGAGCTACAATGAGCAGTTCTTC.

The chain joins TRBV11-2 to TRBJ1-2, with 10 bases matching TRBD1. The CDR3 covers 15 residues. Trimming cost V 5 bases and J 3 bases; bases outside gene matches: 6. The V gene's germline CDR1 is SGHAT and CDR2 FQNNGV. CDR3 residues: CASSRDRGGYYGYTF. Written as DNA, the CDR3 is TGTGCCAGCAGCCGGGACAGGGGAGGTTACTATGGCTACACCTTC.

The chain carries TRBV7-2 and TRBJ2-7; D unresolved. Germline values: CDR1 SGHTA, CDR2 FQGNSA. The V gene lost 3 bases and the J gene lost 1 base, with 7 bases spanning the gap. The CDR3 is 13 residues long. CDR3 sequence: CASSLPQSYEQYF. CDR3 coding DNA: TGTGCCAGCAGCTTGCCCCAGTCCTACGAGCAGTACTTC.

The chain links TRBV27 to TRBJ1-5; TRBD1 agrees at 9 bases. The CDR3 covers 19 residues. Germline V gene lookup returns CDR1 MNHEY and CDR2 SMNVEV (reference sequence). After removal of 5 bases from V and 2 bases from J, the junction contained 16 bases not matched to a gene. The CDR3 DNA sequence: TGTGCCAGCAGTCCGCCGAACGTTAACAGGGGGCTGGGCAATCAGCCCCAGCATTTT. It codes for CASSPPNVNRGLGNQPQHF.

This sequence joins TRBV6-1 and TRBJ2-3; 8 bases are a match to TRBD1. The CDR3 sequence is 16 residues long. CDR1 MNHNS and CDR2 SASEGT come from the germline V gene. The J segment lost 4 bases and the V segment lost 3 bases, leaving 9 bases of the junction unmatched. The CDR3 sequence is CASSEWSGGAADTQYF. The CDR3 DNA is TGTGCCAGCAGTGAGTGGTCAGGGGGCGCCGCAGATACGCAGTATTTT.

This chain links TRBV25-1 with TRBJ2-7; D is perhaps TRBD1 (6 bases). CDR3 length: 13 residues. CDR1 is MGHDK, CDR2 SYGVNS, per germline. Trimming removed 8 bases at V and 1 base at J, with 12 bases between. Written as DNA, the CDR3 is TGTGCCAGCGGTCCGGGACATTCCTACGAGCAGTACTTC. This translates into CASGPGHSYEQYF.

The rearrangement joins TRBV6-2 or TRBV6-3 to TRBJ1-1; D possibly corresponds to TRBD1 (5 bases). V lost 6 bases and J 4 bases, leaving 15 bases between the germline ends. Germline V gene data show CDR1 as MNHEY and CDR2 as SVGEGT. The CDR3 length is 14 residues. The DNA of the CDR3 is TGTGCCAGCAGCCCCGACAGTGGGGTCACTGAAGCTTTCTTT. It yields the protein CASSPDSGVTEAFF.

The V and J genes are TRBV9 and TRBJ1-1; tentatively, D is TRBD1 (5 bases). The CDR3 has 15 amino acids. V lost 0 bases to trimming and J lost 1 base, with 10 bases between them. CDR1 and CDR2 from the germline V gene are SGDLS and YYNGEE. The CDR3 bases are TGTGCCAGCAGCGTAGCCCAGGGAGGGAACACTGAAGCTTTCTTT. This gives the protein CASSVAQGGNTEAFF.

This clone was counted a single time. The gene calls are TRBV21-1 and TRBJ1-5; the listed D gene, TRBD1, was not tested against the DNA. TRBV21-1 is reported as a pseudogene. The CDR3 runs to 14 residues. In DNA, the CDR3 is TGTGCCAGCAGCGCCAGGGGTGGAGGTCAGCCCCAGCATTTT. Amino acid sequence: CASSARGGGQPQHF.

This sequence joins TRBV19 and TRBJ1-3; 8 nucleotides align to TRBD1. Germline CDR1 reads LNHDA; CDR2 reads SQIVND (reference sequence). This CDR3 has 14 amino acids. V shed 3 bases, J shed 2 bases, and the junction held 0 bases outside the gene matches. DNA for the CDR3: TGTGCCAGTAGTATGGGACAGGCTGGAAACACCATATATTTT. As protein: CASSMGQAGNTIYF.

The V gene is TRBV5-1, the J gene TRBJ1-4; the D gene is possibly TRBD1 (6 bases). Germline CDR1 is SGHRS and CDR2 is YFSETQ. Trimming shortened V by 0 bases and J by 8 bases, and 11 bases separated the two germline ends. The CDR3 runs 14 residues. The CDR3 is CASSLGQGPEKLFF. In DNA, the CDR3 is TGCGCCAGCAGCTTGGGGCAGGGGCCGGAAAAACTGTTTTTT.

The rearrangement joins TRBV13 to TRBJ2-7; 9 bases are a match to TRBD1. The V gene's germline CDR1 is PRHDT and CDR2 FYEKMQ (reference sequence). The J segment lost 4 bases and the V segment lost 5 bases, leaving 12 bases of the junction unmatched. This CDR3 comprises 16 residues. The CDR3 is CASSHLETGGQYEQYF. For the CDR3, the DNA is TGTGCCAGCAGCCACCTTGAAACAGGGGGCCAGTACGAGCAGTACTTC.

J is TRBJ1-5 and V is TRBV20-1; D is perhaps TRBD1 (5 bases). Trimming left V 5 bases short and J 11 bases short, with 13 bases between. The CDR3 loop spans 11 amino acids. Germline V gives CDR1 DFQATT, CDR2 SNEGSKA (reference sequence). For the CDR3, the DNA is TGCAGTGCTGGGGCCTATCGGGCCCAGCATTTT. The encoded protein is CSAGAYRAQHF.

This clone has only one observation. The CDR3: CASSPAGGRVSGNTIYF. Here the CDR3 DNA reads TGTGCCAGCTCACCAGCAGGGGGGCGAGTTTCTGGAAACACCATATATTTT. The chain couples TRBV18 to TRBJ1-3; 7 nucleotides align to TRBD1. CDR3 length: 17 amino acids. CDR1 and CDR2 (germline): KGHSH, LQKENI. The V gene end was trimmed by 2 bases and the J gene end by 1 base; junction bases not matched to a gene: 8.

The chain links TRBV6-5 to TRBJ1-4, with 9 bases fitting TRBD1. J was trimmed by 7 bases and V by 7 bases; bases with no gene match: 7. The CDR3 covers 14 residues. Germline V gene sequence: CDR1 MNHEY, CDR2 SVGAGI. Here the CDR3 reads CASTGTGSGEKLFF. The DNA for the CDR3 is TGTGCCAGCACTGGGACAGGGTCGGGTGAAAAACTGTTTTTT.

The CDR3 DNA reads as TGTGCCAGCAGCCCTCAGGGCAGTCCTTGGGTAAAACTGTTTTTT. It specifies CASSPQGSPWVKLFF. This chain joins TRBV28 and TRBJ1-4; D possibly corresponds to TRBD1 (5 bases). Germline loops: CDR1 MDHEN, CDR2 SYDVKM. Trimming shortened V by 6 bases and J by 10 bases, and 21 bases separated the two germline ends. The CDR3 has 15 amino acids.

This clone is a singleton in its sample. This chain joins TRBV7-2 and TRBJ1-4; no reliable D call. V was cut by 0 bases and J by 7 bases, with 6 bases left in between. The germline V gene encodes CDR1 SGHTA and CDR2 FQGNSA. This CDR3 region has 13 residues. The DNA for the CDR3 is TGTGCCAGCAGCTTAGCGCGGGGTGAAAAACTGTTTTTT. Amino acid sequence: CASSLARGEKLFF.